The sequence of this T cell receptor beta chain was determined in a study of identical twins. Ten or more counts support this clonotype. TCRdb recomputed calls from the 5' RACE reads with MiXCR, one row per CDR3 protein. The repertoire holds some 710,000 distinct CDR3 sequences, with approximately 6.1% as singletons. CDR1 is SQVTM and CDR2 is ANQGSEA in the germline V gene. V lost 5 bases, J lost 0 bases, and 14 bases lay in between. The length of the CDR3 is 16 residues. The sequence was obtained from a man younger than 35 in good health. The chain joins TRBV29-1 to TRBJ2-6, with D perhaps TRBD1 (5 bases). The sequenced material came from naive T cells sorted from blood. CDR3 in DNA: TGCAGCGTTCTCGTATGGGGCCCCTCTGGGGCCAACGTCCTGACTTTC. This sequence encodes CSVLVWGPSGANVLTF.